The 11 T cell receptor beta chains below all came from one sample that was sequenced in a study of blood T cell repertoires in COVID-19. Sequencing used immunoSEQ multiplex PCR; TCRdb keeps in-frame clones, though not all of them. This sample has a few hundred thousand clones, with roughly four fifths found just once. The sample consisted of PBMCs or T cells enriched from blood (not recorded which). The receptors were sampled from a man aged 50 to 60 who had recovered from COVID-19.

The chain joins TRBV30 to TRBJ2-3; no reliable D call. The CDR3 contains 14 residues. V was pared by 5 bases and J by 0 bases, with 12 bases between. The V gene's germline CDR1 is GTSNPN and CDR2 SVGIG (reference sequence). The CDR3 sequence: CAWEMILSTDTQYF. In DNA form, the CDR3 reads TGTGCCTGGGAAATGATACTAAGCACAGATACGCAGTATTTT. The whole variable domain, remainder taken from reference TRBV30 and TRBJ2-3, is SQTIHQWPATLVQPVGSPLSLECTVEGTSNPNLYWYRQAAGRGLQLLFYSVGIGQISSEVPQNLSASRPQDRQFILSSKKLLLSDSGFYLCAWEMILSTDTQYFGPGTRLTVL.

This clone was counted many times. The chain joins TRBV6-5 to TRBJ2-2; TRBD2 matches at 10 bases. Germline V CDR1 and CDR2: MNHEY, SVGAGI. J lost 7 bases, V lost 10 bases, and 12 bases had no gene match. The CDR3 is 15 residues long. As DNA, the CDR3 is TGTGCCATTACGACTAGCGGGTCGTGGGGCGGGGAGCTGTTTTTT. This translates into CAITTSGSWGGELFF.

The chain uses TRBV6-2 or TRBV6-3 and TRBJ2-1, with 9 bases fitting TRBD1. CDR1 MNHEY and CDR2 SVGEGT come from the germline V gene. The CDR3 length is 11 residues. V dropped 4 bases and J dropped 15; count of bases not matched to a gene: 4. The CDR3 loop is CASSSLGQGFF. CDR3 bases: TGTGCCAGCAGTTCCTTGGGACAGGGGTTCTTC.

The V gene is TRBV11-3, the J gene TRBJ1-1; 7 bases line up with TRBD1. There are 15 residues in the CDR3. With 5 bases clipped from V and 8 bases from J, the junction kept 14 bases outside the gene matches. Germline loops: CDR1 SGHNT, CDR2 YENEEA. CDR3 DNA: TGTGCCAGCAGCAATCGGACAGGAGGCGTACCCGAAGCTTTCTTT. Amino acids: CASSNRTGGVPEAFF. Drawing the rest from reference TRBV11-3 and TRBJ1-1, the complete variable domain is EAGVVQSPRYKIIEKKQPVAFWCNPISGHNTLYWYLQNLGQGPELLIRYENEEAVDDSQLPKDRFSAERLKGVDSTLKIQPAELGDSAVYLCASSNRTGGVPEAFFGQGTRLTVV.

The V call is TRBV6-5, the J call TRBJ2-7; possible D gene TRBD2, 7 bases. The CDR3 runs to 15 residues. Germline V gene data show CDR1 as MNHEY and CDR2 as SVGAGI. The ends were cut back, 4 bases at V and 1 base at J, with 14 bases in the middle. DNA of the CDR3: TGTGCCAGCAGTTGGTCAAGGGGGGGGTCCTACGAGCAGTACTTC. This translates into CASSWSRGGSYEQYF.

This clone was seen repeatedly, ten times or more. This chain links TRBV19 with TRBJ1-4; 7 positions match TRBD1. There are 13 residues in the CDR3. V trimming: 8 bases; J trimming: 8 bases; junction bases outside the gene matches: 8. Germline values: CDR1 LNHDA, CDR2 SQIVND (reference sequence). CDR3 in DNA: TGTGCCAGTGCGACAGGGCGTGGAGAAAAACTGTTTTTT. Amino acid sequence: CASATGRGEKLFF.

J is TRBJ2-1 and V is TRBV15; D is perhaps TRBD1 (6 bases). The germline gives CDR1 LNHNV, CDR2 YYDKDF (reference sequence). The CDR3 has 15 amino acids. V was pared by 0 bases and J by 1 base, with 7 bases between. The CDR3 DNA reads TGTGCCACCAGCAGAGATGGGACATCCTACAATGAGCAGTTCTTC. Its translation is CATSRDGTSYNEQFF.

The V and J genes are TRBV6-2 or TRBV6-3 and TRBJ2-1, with a weak D call TRBD1 (6 bases). Trimming removed 4 bases at V and 6 bases at J, with 19 bases between. This CDR3 region has 16 residues. Germline assignment: CDR1 MNHEY and CDR2 SVGEGT. CDR3 protein: CASSSLYRVSVNEQFF. The CDR3 region has the DNA TGTGCCAGCAGTTCTCTCTACAGGGTATCCGTCAATGAGCAGTTCTTC.

The chain links TRBV4-2 to TRBJ1-4; no definite D call. V was cut by 4 bases and J by 3 bases, with 12 bases left in between. This CDR3 comprises 15 residues. CDR1 is LGHNA, CDR2 YNFKEQ, per germline. The CDR3 loop reads CASSPKHAANEKLFF. CDR3 DNA sequence: TGTGCCAGCAGCCCCAAACATGCGGCTAATGAAAAACTGTTTTTT.

V and J are TRBV5-1 and TRBJ2-5; TRBD2 agrees at 13 bases. CDR1 and CDR2 (germline): SGHRS, YFSETQ. This CDR3 contains 17 residues. V shed 0 bases, J shed 2 bases, and the junction held 4 bases outside the gene matches. The CDR3 nucleotides read TGCGCCAGCAGCTTGGGACTAGCGGGGGGTAGGCAAGAGACCCAGTACTTC. It yields the protein CASSLGLAGGRQETQYF.

This chain joins TRBV5-8 and TRBJ2-7; a weak D match, TRBD1 (5 bases). V was pared by 4 bases and J by 11 bases, with 13 bases between. Per germline, CDR1 SGHTS and CDR2 YDEGEE. This CDR3 is built from 11 residues. Written as DNA, the CDR3 is TGTGCCAGCAGCACAAGGGGCACAGAGTACTTC. As protein: CASSTRGTEYF.